Listed below are T cell receptor beta chains from one sample, sequenced in a study of T cell repertoires in urothelial bladder cancer. Profiled with immunoSEQ multiplex PCR; TCRdb holds only in-frame clones, not every one. The table has 9,500 to 13,000 clones, about 63% seen once. The specimen was tumor-infiltrating cells from bladder cancer. The receptors stem from a human donor with a benign inflammatory bladder lesion. The CDR3 runs from the conserved cysteine through the conserved F or W. Each record gives: CDR3 DNA, CDR3 protein, D gene, clone size, CDR3 length, V gene, J gene. A D gene is named only where the DNA matches it firmly. Size tells how often a clone was seen (once, few, many) or the class of an expanded clone, and some rows leave it out.

TGTGCCAGCAGCTTAGACCGGGACGCCCTAAAGCAGTACTTC	CASSLDRDALKQYF	.	.	14	TRBV5-4	TRBJ2-7
TGTGCCAGCAGCTTAGCCGGGACTCACTCCTACGAGCAGTACTTC	CASSLAGTHSYEQYF	.	once	15	TRBV11-3	TRBJ2-7
TGTGCCAGCAGCGTGGAGCGGGGTAGTTTCTCTGGGGCCAACGTCCTGACTTTC	CASSVERGSFSGANVLTF	TRBD2	once	18	TRBV9	TRBJ2-6
TGTGCCAGCAGCCTAATGCCCAGATACGAGCAGTACTTC	CASSLMPRYEQYF	.	.	13	TRBV28	TRBJ2-7
TGTGCCAGCAGCTTGGGAACAGGGACTAATGAAAAACTGTTTTTT	CASSLGTGTNEKLFF	.	.	15	TRBV5-8	TRBJ1-4
TGTGCCAGCAGCTTAGATCTGGGCCAAGAGACCCAGTACTTC	CASSLDLGQETQYF	.	.	14	TRBV11-2	TRBJ2-5
TGTGCCAGCAGCTTGGCCCTCCCGGATAGACTTGCTGCAACTAATGAAAAACTGTTTTTT	CASSLALPDRLAATNEKLFF	.	.	20	TRBV5-8	TRBJ1-4
TGTGCCAGCAGTGCTGGGCCGTACTATTCACCCCTCCACTTT	CASSAGPYYSPLHF	.	.	14	TRBV6-1	TRBJ1-6
TGTGCCAGTAGCATGGGACTCCTCTATGGCTACACCTTC	CASSMGLLYGYTF	.	.	13	TRBV19	TRBJ1-2
TGTGCCAGCTCGTTAGACTATTACAATGAGCAGTTCTTC	CASSLDYYNEQFF	.	once	13	TRBV19	TRBJ2-1
TGTGCCAGCTCACCGCAGCAGGGGGCTGGAAACACCATATATTTT	CASSPQQGAGNTIYF	TRBD1	.	15	TRBV18	TRBJ1-3
TGTGCCAGCAGTGCCCCAGGGATTCCGGACGAGCAGTACTTC	CASSAPGIPDEQYF	.	.	14	TRBV6-1	TRBJ2-7
TGTGCCAGCAGTGGCGGGGGAGGGCAGACGGAGATACCGCAGTATTTT	CASSGGGGQTEIPQYF	TRBD2	.	16	TRBV2	TRBJ2-3
TGTGCCAGTAGTGAGGGTAGGGGTCAGCCCCAGCATTTT	CASSEGRGQPQHF	.	.	13	TRBV19	TRBJ1-5
TGTGCCAGTAGTTTAACGCGGTCCGGGGAGCTGTTTTTT	CASSLTRSGELFF	.	.	13	TRBV19	TRBJ2-2
TGTGCCAGCAGCTTAACAGTCAATTCACCCCTCCACTTT	CASSLTVNSPLHF	.	.	13	TRBV7-6	TRBJ1-6
TGTGCCAGCAGAAATCTAGCGGGGGGGCCGGGCACAGATACGCAGTATTTT	CASRNLAGGPGTDTQYF	TRBD2	.	17	TRBV27	TRBJ2-3
TGTGCCAGCAGTGCCTTGAGGGGTACTGGAAACACCATATATTTT	CASSALRGTGNTIYF	.	.	15	TRBV6-1	TRBJ1-3
TGTGCCAGCAGCCCCGGGACAGGACGTGTTGTCGGGGAGCTGTTTTTT	CASSPGTGRVVGELFF	TRBD1	.	16	TRBV9	TRBJ2-2
TGTGCCAGCAGCTGGGTTGGGCAGGCCTATCTCACTGAAGCTTTCTTT	CASSWVGQAYLTEAFF	.	.	16	TRBV11-3	TRBJ1-1
TGTGCCAGCAGCTTATCGACAGGGGAGGTCACCGGGGAGCTGTTTTTT	CASSLSTGEVTGELFF	TRBD1	.	16	TRBV7-9	TRBJ2-2
TGTGCCAGCAGCCCAGTACCTGGGACGTACACTGAAGCTTTCTTT	CASSPVPGTYTEAFF	.	.	15	TRBV9	TRBJ1-1
TGTGCCAGCAGGGGACTAGCGGCCGAGCAGTACTTC	CASRGLAAEQYF	TRBD2	.	12	TRBV7-8	TRBJ2-7
TGCAGCGTTGAGGACGGAACCTACGAGCAGTACTTC	CSVEDGTYEQYF	.	few	12	TRBV29-1	TRBJ2-7
TGTGCCAGCAGCTTCGGCGGAAACTATGGCTACACCTTC	CASSFGGNYGYTF	.	.	13	TRBV5-8	TRBJ1-2